This T cell receptor (beta chain) was obtained from a study of blood T cell repertoires in COVID-19. Study background: Some COVID-19 samples were acute and others convalescent; all came from the United States, Italy and Spain. PBMCs, B-cell-depleted T cells, or T cells were the source of the cDNA or gDNA that made up the material.

V lost 4 bases, J lost 2 bases, and 9 bases lay in between. The CDR3 has 14 residues. Germline-derived CDR1 and CDR2 are SGHTA and FQGNSA. How the authors handled the data: The authors estimated nucleated cell counts from reference gene primer amplification. Generated by immunoSEQ multiplex PCR, the TCRdb table keeps only in-frame clones and is missing some. The D gene and trimming were derived from the DNA, and the V and J assignments and clone size from that table. The data contain 200,000 to 250,000 clones, approximately 90% of them singletons. The sequence derives from a woman aged 35 to 49 with acute or convalescent COVID-19. The V and J genes are TRBV7-2 and TRBJ1-3; TRBD1 is a possible D gene (6 bases). Sequencing was carried out using peripheral blood. The CDR3 here is CASSSGQPGNTIYF. CDR3 nucleotide sequence: TGTGCCAGCAGCTCCGGACAGCCTGGAAACACCATATATTTT.